This T cell receptor beta chain stems from a study of CD4 T cells in relation to SARS-CoV-2 and coronaviruses. Study context: Controls used an HIV-1 Nef peptide pool or no peptide.

CD4+ T cells from unexposed donors were obtained before the COVID-19 pandemic (2011-2018). CD4+ T cells were isolated from the cells after around 11 days of culture. The CDR3 sequence is 15 residues long. Looked up from germline, CDR1 is MNHEY and CDR2 is SVGAGI. The V end was cut by 6 bases, the J end by 4 bases, with 15 bases between. Points on this clone: Its matching antigen is unknown.

The assay was immunoSEQ multiplex PCR, and TCRdb's table has in-frame clones only and misses some. The table has roughly 20,000 clones, almost 80% seen once. Sequencing was performed on CD4+ T cells from PBMCs, cultured in vitro. The receptor was derived from a human donor in good health. The chain couples TRBV6-5 to TRBJ2-2; D is possibly TRBD1 (5 bases). The CDR3: CASSLGAPGTGELFF. The CDR3 region has the DNA TGTGCCAGCAGCCTTGGGGCCCCGGGCACCGGGGAGCTGTTTTTT.